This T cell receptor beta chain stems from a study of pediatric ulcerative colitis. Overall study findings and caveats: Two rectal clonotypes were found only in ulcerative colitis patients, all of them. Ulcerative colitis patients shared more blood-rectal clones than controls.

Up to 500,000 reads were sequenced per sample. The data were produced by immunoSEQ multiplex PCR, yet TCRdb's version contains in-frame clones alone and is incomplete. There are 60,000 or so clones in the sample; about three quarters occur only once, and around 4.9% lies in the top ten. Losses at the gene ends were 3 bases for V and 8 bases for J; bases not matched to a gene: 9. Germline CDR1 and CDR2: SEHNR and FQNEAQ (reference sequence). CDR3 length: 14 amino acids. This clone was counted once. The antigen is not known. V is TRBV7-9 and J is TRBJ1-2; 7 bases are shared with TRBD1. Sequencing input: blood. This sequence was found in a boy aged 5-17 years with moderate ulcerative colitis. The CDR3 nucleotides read TGTGCCAGCAGCTTCGATATGGGACAGCTGGGCTACACCTTC. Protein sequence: CASSFDMGQLGYTF.